These 26 T cell receptor beta chains were all obtained from the same sample, sequenced in a study of control samples from healthy donors and cancer patients. Measured with immunoSEQ multiplex PCR; TCRdb has only the in-frame clones, and not every one. The sample has tens of thousands of clones, roughly 87% seen once. Sample: blood. The receptors derive from a woman aged 50 to 65 in good health.

The CDR3 protein is CASSLSVDTQYF. Here the CDR3 DNA reads TGTGCCAGCAGCCTATCGGTAGATACGCAGTATTTT. This chain connects TRBV3-1 (or the pseudogene TRBV3-2) to TRBJ2-3; no clear D. From germline, CDR1 is LGHDT and CDR2 YNNKEL (reference sequence). Trimming stripped 4 bases from V and 5 bases from J, with 7 bases between. The CDR3 has 12 residues.

The chain uses TRBV28 and TRBJ1-2; no definite D call. V gave up 3 bases and J gave up 4 bases, with 6 bases separating them. This CDR3 comprises 12 residues. The germline V gene has CDR1 MDHEN and CDR2 SYDVKM. In nucleotides, the CDR3 is TGTGCCAGCAGTTTGGAACTCTATGGCTACACCTTC. The encoded protein is CASSLELYGYTF.

CDR3 nucleotides: TGCAGTGCTAGCACAGATACGCAGTATTTT. Its translation: CSASTDTQYF. The chain links TRBV20-1 to TRBJ2-3; D remains unclear. Trimming left V 3 bases short and J 2 bases short, with 0 bases between. This CDR3 has 10 residues. CDR1 is DFQATT, CDR2 SNEGSKA, per germline (reference sequence).

This sequence joins TRBV5-6 and TRBJ1-2; 7 positions agree with TRBD1. This CDR3 region has 15 residues. Germline values: CDR1 SGHDT, CDR2 YYEEEE. The trim removed 4 bases at V and 3 bases at J, leaving 9 bases unmatched. In DNA, the CDR3 is TGTGCCAGCAGCCATGGGCCAGGGGGAGACTATGGCTACACCTTC. It is translated as CASSHGPGGDYGYTF.

CDR3 bases: TGTGCCAGTAGTATACTAAACTCACAGAACACTGAAGCTTTCTTT. As protein: CASSILNSQNTEAFF. The chain employs TRBV19 and TRBJ1-1, with no clear D. CDR1 is LNHDA and CDR2 is SQIVND in the germline V gene (reference sequence). This CDR3 has 15 amino acids. V lost 2 bases, J lost 1 base, and 11 bases lay in between.

The chain is built from TRBV11-2 and TRBJ2-7, with TRBD1 as a possible D gene (5 bases). The V and J ends lost 1 base and 2 bases respectively, with 15 bases between them. Looked up from germline, CDR1 is SGHAT and CDR2 is FQNNGV. This CDR3 has 16 residues. CDR3: CASSLAGGAGTYEQYF. The CDR3 DNA sequence: TGTGCCAGCAGCTTAGCCGGTGGAGCAGGGACCTACGAGCAGTACTTC.

This clone was picked up one time. The chain employs TRBV3-1 (or the pseudogene TRBV3-2) and TRBJ2-3, with a tentative D call TRBD2 (6 bases). Germline V gene lookup returns CDR1 LGHDT and CDR2 YNNKEL (reference sequence). Trimming removed 3 bases from V and 6 bases from J, with 7 bases in between. The CDR3 consists of 12 residues. The CDR3 DNA reads as TGTGCCAGCAGCCATGGAGGGGATACGCAGTATTTT. Translating it yields CASSHGGDTQYF.

J is TRBJ1-6 and V is TRBV10-3; D unresolved. There are 12 residues in the CDR3. Germline V gives CDR1 ENHRY, CDR2 SYGVKD. Trimming took off 2 bases at V and 9 bases at J, with 5 bases between the two ends. CDR3: CAISEGVSPLHF. The CDR3 DNA follows: TGTGCCATCAGTGAGGGGGTTTCACCCCTCCACTTT.

J is TRBJ1-1 and V is TRBV6-5, with TRBD1 as a possible D gene (6 bases). The CDR3 runs 15 residues. The germline CDR1 and CDR2 sequences are MNHEY and SVGAGI. Deletions cut 5 bases from V and 1 base from J, with 14 bases between. Here the CDR3 reads CASSNKGVGNTEAFF. CDR3 DNA sequence: TGTGCCAGCAGTAATAAGGGGGTGGGGAACACTGAAGCTTTCTTT.

CDR3 sequence (DNA): TGCGCCAGCAGCCGACAGGACAGGGCCGCAACTAGCGGGCAGACCTACGAGCAGTACTTC. Its protein product is CASSRQDRAATSGQTYEQYF. J is TRBJ2-7 and V is TRBV4-1; D possibly corresponds to TRBD2 (9 bases). There are 20 residues in the CDR3. Germline V gene lookup returns CDR1 MGHRA and CDR2 YSYEKL. Trimming removed 4 bases from V and 2 bases from J, with 30 bases in between.

This clone came up once. The J gene is TRBJ2-1, the V gene TRBV7-8; D possibly corresponds to TRBD2 (6 bases). Germline loops: CDR1 SGHVS, CDR2 FQNEAQ. V lost 5 bases and J 15 bases, leaving 17 bases between the germline ends. CDR3 length: 12 amino acids. The CDR3 here is CASSRPGLASFF. The CDR3 nucleotides are TGTGCCAGCAGCAGACCGGGACTCGCATCGTTCTTC.

J is TRBJ2-1 and V is TRBV7-3, with D unclear. Germline CDR1 is SGHTA and CDR2 is FQGTGA. The CDR3 contains 14 residues. V lost 4 bases and J lost 4, with 11 bases in between. CDR3 coding DNA: TGTGCCAGCAGCTCTTCCGGGCAATACAATGAGCAGTTCTTC. Translating gives CASSSSGQYNEQFF.

This chain uses TRBV5-5 with TRBJ2-6, with no clear D. The CDR3 sequence is 15 residues long. The V gene's germline CDR1 is SGHKS and CDR2 YYEKEE (reference sequence). Between the trimmed V and J ends, which lost 1 base and 0 bases, there was a span of 5 bases. This chain's CDR3 is CASSLPGSGANVLTF. As DNA, the CDR3 is TGTGCCAGCAGCTTGCCGGGCTCTGGGGCCAACGTCCTGACTTTC.

This clone was found a few times. The chain couples TRBV6-1 to TRBJ2-7, with D perhaps TRBD1 (7 bases). The CDR3 extends over 15 amino acids. CDR1 and CDR2 from the germline V gene are MNHNS and SASEGT. V was trimmed by 1 base and J by 0 bases, leaving 10 bases between them. The CDR3 loop is CASSEGGDSSYEQYF. The DNA of the CDR3 is TGTGCCAGCAGTGAAGGGGGGGACAGCTCCTACGAGCAGTACTTC.

V gene TRBV19 combines with J gene TRBJ2-1; TRBD2 matches 8 bases. This CDR3 is 19 amino acids long. V shed 10 bases, J shed 6 bases, and the junction held 26 bases outside the gene matches. CDR1 LNHDA and CDR2 SQIVND come from the germline V gene (reference sequence). CDR3 nucleotide sequence: TGTGCCATCCTTAAGCCCCTTCGAAAAGCGGGGGAGGGCCTCAATGAGCAGTTCTTC. Translating it yields CAILKPLRKAGEGLNEQFF.

The chain has TRBV7-2 and TRBJ1-1; D not certain. The CDR3 runs to 14 residues. With 5 bases removed from V and 3 bases from J, the gap between germline ends came to 13 bases. Germline CDR1 SGHTA, CDR2 FQGNSA. CDR3 sequence (DNA): TGTGCCAGCAGCCCAGTGAGGCCCTACACTGAAGCTTTCTTT. This encodes CASSPVRPYTEAFF. Filled out from reference TRBV7-2 and TRBJ1-1, the complete variable domain reads GAGVSQSPSNKVTEKGKDVELRCDPISGHTALYWYRQSLGQGLEFLIYFQGNSAPDKSGLPSDRFSAERTGGSVSTLTIQRTQQEDSAVYLCASSPVRPYTEAFFGQGTRLTVV.

The rearrangement uses TRBV19 and TRBJ2-1; D gene uncertain. This CDR3 is 11 amino acids long. Trimming stripped 5 bases from V and 8 bases from J, with 7 bases between. Germline values: CDR1 LNHDA, CDR2 SQIVND (reference sequence). CDR3 in DNA: TGTGCCAGTAGTGGAGCCTATGAGCAGTTCTTC. Protein: CASSGAYEQFF.

V and J are TRBV9 and TRBJ2-3; D unresolved. The CDR3 spans 13 residues. V was shortened by 0 bases and J by 3 bases, with 5 bases between the two germline ends. CDR1 is SGDLS and CDR2 is YYNGEE in the germline V gene. The CDR3 region is CASSVAQTDTQYF. Written as DNA, the CDR3 is TGTGCCAGCAGCGTAGCCCAGACAGATACGCAGTATTTT.

V and J are TRBV19 and TRBJ1-2; perhaps TRBD1 as D (6 bases). Germline CDR1 and CDR2: LNHDA and SQIVND (reference sequence). V lost 3 bases, J lost 8 bases, and 16 bases lay in between. The CDR3 has 14 amino acids. The CDR3 is CASSIGQLEGGYTF. CDR3 coding DNA: TGTGCCAGTAGTATCGGACAGCTGGAGGGGGGCTACACCTTC.

This chain uses TRBV4-2 with TRBJ2-7, with 8 bases that match TRBD1. Germline values: CDR1 LGHNA, CDR2 YNFKEQ. The trim removed 4 bases at V and 7 bases at J, leaving 12 bases unmatched. The length of the CDR3 is 15 residues. CDR3 DNA: TGTGCCAGCAGCCTCGAAGCGCAGGGGGCGACAGAGCAGTACTTC. Translated: CASSLEAQGATEQYF.

The count of this clone is one. The CDR3 region is CASRKGLAGGPRGGNEQFF. As DNA, the CDR3 is TGTGCCAGCAGGAAAGGACTAGCGGGAGGGCCACGGGGAGGGAATGAGCAGTTCTTC. This chain uses TRBV5-5 with TRBJ2-1, with 15 bases that match TRBD2. J gave up 7 bases and V 5 bases, and 16 bases lay outside the gene matches. This CDR3 spans 19 amino acids. Germline V gene lookup returns CDR1 SGHKS and CDR2 YYEKEE (reference sequence).

This clone has only a few counts. The chain couples TRBV25-1 to TRBJ2-3; D remains ambiguous. The CDR3 is made up of 13 amino acids. Germline V gene data show CDR1 as MGHDK and CDR2 as SYGVNS. V shed 3 bases and J shed 3 bases, with 7 bases lying between them. As DNA, the CDR3 is TGTGCCAGCAGTGATTTTGGAACAGATACGCAGTATTTT. Its translation: CASSDFGTDTQYF.

The chain links TRBV12-5 to TRBJ2-3, with D maybe TRBD2 (6 bases). Trimming took 2 bases from V and 2 from J, leaving 17 bases between them. Looked up from germline, CDR1 is LGHNT and CDR2 is FRNRAP. This CDR3 region has 17 residues. The CDR3, as DNA: TGTGCTAGTGGTTTGTACGGGAGAGCGGCTAACACAGATACGCAGTATTTT. Translating it yields CASGLYGRAANTDTQYF. Full variable domain (missing parts from reference TRBV12-5 and TRBJ2-3): DARVTQTPRHKVTEMGQEVTMRCQPILGHNTVFWYRQTMMQGLELLAYFRNRAPLDDSGMPKDRFSAEMPDATLATLKIQPSEPRDSAVYFCASGLYGRAANTDTQYFGPGTRLTVL.

The chain links TRBV5-6 to TRBJ1-1; 7 bases align to TRBD1. This CDR3 comprises 13 residues. V lost 3 bases to trimming and J lost 4 bases; unmatched junction nucleotides: 3. Germline CDR1 is SGHDT and CDR2 is YYEEEE. The DNA of the CDR3 is TGTGCCAGCAGCTCGACAGGGCGCACTGAAGCTTTCTTT. This gives the protein CASSSTGRTEAFF.

The CDR3 region is CASSQEAGGPTDTQYF. CDR3 sequence (DNA): TGCGCCAGCAGCCAAGAGGCGGGAGGGCCGACAGATACGCAGTATTTT. The gene calls are TRBV4-1 and TRBJ2-3, with TRBD2 identical over 9 bases. This CDR3 comprises 16 residues. Germline CDR1 is MGHRA and CDR2 is YSYEKL. Trimming at V came to 0 bases and at J to 3 bases, leaving 4 bases not matched to a gene.

V gene TRBV6-1 combines with J gene TRBJ1-2, with D possibly TRBD1 on 5 matching bases. Germline V gene lookup returns CDR1 MNHNS and CDR2 SASEGT. V dropped 3 bases and J dropped 5 bases, with 10 bases sitting between them. CDR3 length: 13 amino acids. This chain's CDR3 is CASSDLGGYGYTF. The DNA of the CDR3 is TGTGCCAGCAGTGACCTCGGGGGTTATGGCTACACCTTC.